The rows below give T cell receptor beta chains drawn from one sample of a study of cytomegalovirus exposure and HLA in healthy donors. Libraries were prepared by immunoSEQ multiplex PCR; TCRdb keeps only in-frame clonotypes and omits some of them. The sample lists more than 150,000 clones, roughly 80% occurring once. The sequenced sample was PBMCs. All receptors derive from a man in his fifties or sixties in good health and CMV-seronegative. CDR3s include the opening cysteine and the closing phenylalanine or tryptophan. A D gene is named only where the DNA matches it firmly. Part of the rows lack a size; the others show once, few, many or a class for expanded clones.

cdr3_nt	cdr3_aa	clone_size	d_call	v_call	j_call
TGTGCCAGCAGTGAAAAGGGACTAGCGGGACAGACCAAAAACATTCAGTACTTC	CASSEKGLAGQTKNIQYF	NA	TRBD2	TRBV2	TRBJ2-4
TGTGCCAGCAGCCCGGGACAGGGAGGGGGCTACGAGCAGTACTTC	CASSPGQGGGYEQYF	NA	TRBD1	TRBV7-8	TRBJ2-7
TGTGCCTGGAGTAGACAGAAAAACTACGAGCAGTACTTC	CAWSRQKNYEQYF	NA	NA	TRBV30	TRBJ2-7
TGTGCCAGTAGCACCTCGGGATCTAGCACAGATACGCAGTATTTT	CASSTSGSSTDTQYF	NA	NA	TRBV19	TRBJ2-3
TGCGCCAGCAGCTCAAGTAGCGGGACGAACACCGGGGAGCTGTTTTTT	CASSSSSGTNTGELFF	once	TRBD2	TRBV5-1	TRBJ2-2
TGTGCCAGTGCCCCGGGACAGGGCAACTATGGCTACACCTTC	CASAPGQGNYGYTF	NA	TRBD1	TRBV27	TRBJ1-2
TGTGCCAGCAGCGTCGAGGGAACTGAAGCTTTCTTT	CASSVEGTEAFF	NA	NA	TRBV9	TRBJ1-1
TGTGCCAGCTCACCAGCAGGGAACACTGAAGCTTTCTTT	CASSPAGNTEAFF	few	NA	TRBV18	TRBJ1-1
TGTGCCAGCAGTGAATGGAGACAGGAATTCACAGATACGCAGTATTTT	CASSEWRQEFTDTQYF	NA	NA	TRBV25-1	TRBJ2-3
TGTTCCAGCAGCGCCAGCGCTCTTGATAACGGCTATGGCTACACCTTC	CSSSASALDNGYGYTF	NA	NA	TRBV7-9	TRBJ1-2
TGCAGCGTTGAGCGACAGGCGAACACTGAAGCTTTCTTT	CSVERQANTEAFF	NA	NA	TRBV29-1	TRBJ1-1
TGTGCCAGCAGCGGCACAGGGGGCGCGACTGAAGCTTTCTTT	CASSGTGGATEAFF	once	TRBD1	TRBV5-4	TRBJ1-1
TGTGCCAGCAGTTACGGGACAGGGTCCCACGAGCAGTACTTC	CASSYGTGSHEQYF	few	TRBD1	TRBV6-5	TRBJ2-7
TGTGCCAGCAGTCAACAGGGGTCCGGGGCCAACGTCCTGACTTTC	CASSQQGSGANVLTF	NA	TRBD1	TRBV6-5	TRBJ2-6
TGTGCCAGCAGCTTAGCGGGGGGGGATCAGCCCCAGCATTTT	CASSLAGGDQPQHF	NA	NA	TRBV7-9	TRBJ1-5
TGTGCCAGCAGCCAAGAGGCCAGGGGGCGTGGTGGCTACACCTTC	CASSQEARGRGGYTF	NA	TRBD1	TRBV4-2	TRBJ1-2
TGTGCCAGCAGAATACTCGGGCAGGGCGAGGGCTACACCTTC	CASRILGQGEGYTF	NA	NA	TRBV6-6	TRBJ1-2
TGTGCCAGCAGCTTAAAGATTTACACAGGGATACAAAAACTGTTTTTT	CASSLKIYTGIQKLFF	NA	NA	TRBV7-9	TRBJ1-4
TGCGCCAGCAGCCAGACAGGCAGAGAGCAGTACTTC	CASSQTGREQYF	few	NA	TRBV4-1	TRBJ2-7
TGTGCCAGCAGTTACCGGGTCGAAGTCGGGGAGCTGTTTTTT	CASSYRVEVGELFF	NA	NA	TRBV6-5	TRBJ2-2
TGTGCCAGCAGCCCGACCCCCGGTTACAGGAATTCACCCCTCCACTTT	CASSPTPGYRNSPLHF	once	NA	TRBV7-2	TRBJ1-6
TGTGCCAGCAGCCAAGCGGTCAGGGGCTACTACACTGAAGCTTTCTTT	CASSQAVRGYYTEAFF	NA	NA	TRBV14	TRBJ1-1